One TCR beta chain is described in this entry. Its antigen is not known. The germline CDR1 and CDR2 sequences are MNHEY and SVGAGI. CDR3 length: 14 amino acids. Between the trimmed V and J ends, which lost 2 bases and 5 bases, there was a span of 12 bases. The method was immunoSEQ multiplex PCR; TCRdb's version includes in-frame clones alone and lacks a portion of them. The profile shows about 110,000 clones, 88% of them singletons. These data belong to a study of cytomegalovirus exposure and HLA in healthy donors. Study information: The platform used for the 120 or so validation repertoires matched that of the 666 first-cohort repertoires, a later analysis reported.

Overall study results and limits: A classifier reportedly called cytomegalovirus status with high sensitivity and specificity.

The source material was PBMCs. The TCR comes from a woman aged 18-35 years in good health and CMV-seropositive. V is TRBV6-5 and J is TRBJ2-5, with D perhaps matching TRBD2 (6 bases). DNA of the CDR3: TGTGCCAGCAGTTACGGGGGGATCAGGGAGACCCAGTACTTC. Its translation is CASSYGGIRETQYF.